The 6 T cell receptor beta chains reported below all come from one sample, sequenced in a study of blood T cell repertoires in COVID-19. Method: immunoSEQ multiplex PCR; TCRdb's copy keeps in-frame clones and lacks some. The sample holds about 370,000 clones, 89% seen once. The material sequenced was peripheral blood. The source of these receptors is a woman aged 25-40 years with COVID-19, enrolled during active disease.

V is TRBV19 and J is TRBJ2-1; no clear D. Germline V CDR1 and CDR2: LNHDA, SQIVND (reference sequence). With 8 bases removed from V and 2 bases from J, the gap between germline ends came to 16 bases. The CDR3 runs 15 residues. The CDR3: CASSDVTEPYNEQFF. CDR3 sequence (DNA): TGTGCCAGTTCAGACGTGACGGAGCCCTACAATGAGCAGTTCTTC.

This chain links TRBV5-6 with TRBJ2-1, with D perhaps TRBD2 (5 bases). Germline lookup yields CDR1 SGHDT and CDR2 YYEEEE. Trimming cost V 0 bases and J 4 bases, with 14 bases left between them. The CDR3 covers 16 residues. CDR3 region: CASSLDWTHGYNEQFF. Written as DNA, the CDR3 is TGTGCCAGCAGCTTGGATTGGACTCACGGATACAATGAGCAGTTCTTC.

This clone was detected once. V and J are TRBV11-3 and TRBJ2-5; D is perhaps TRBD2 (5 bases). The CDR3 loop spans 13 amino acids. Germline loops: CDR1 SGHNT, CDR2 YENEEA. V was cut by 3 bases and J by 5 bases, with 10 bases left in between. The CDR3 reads CASSFGLGETQYF. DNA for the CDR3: TGTGCCAGCAGCTTCGGACTGGGGGAGACCCAGTACTTC.

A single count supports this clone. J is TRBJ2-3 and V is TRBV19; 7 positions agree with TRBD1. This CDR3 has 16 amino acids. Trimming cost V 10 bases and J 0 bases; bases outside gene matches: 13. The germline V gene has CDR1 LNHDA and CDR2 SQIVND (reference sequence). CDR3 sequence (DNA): TGTGCCACCTCAACCAGGAGGACAGGTAGCACAGATACGCAGTATTTT. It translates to CATSTRRTGSTDTQYF.

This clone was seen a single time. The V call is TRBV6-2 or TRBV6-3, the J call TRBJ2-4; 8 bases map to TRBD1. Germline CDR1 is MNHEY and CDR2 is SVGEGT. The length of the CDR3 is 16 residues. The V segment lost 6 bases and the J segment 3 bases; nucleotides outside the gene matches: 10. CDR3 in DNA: TGTGCCAGCAGCCCTGACAGGGGTTCGGACAAAAACATTCAGTACTTC. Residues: CASSPDRGSDKNIQYF.

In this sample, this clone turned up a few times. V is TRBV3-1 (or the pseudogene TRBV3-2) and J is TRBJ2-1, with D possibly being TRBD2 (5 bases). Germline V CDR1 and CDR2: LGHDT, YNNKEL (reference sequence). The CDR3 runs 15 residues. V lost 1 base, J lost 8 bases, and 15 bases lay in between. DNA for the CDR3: TGTGCCAGCAGCCAAGCTTTTGCCTGGCGGGATGAGCAGTTCTTC. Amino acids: CASSQAFAWRDEQFF.